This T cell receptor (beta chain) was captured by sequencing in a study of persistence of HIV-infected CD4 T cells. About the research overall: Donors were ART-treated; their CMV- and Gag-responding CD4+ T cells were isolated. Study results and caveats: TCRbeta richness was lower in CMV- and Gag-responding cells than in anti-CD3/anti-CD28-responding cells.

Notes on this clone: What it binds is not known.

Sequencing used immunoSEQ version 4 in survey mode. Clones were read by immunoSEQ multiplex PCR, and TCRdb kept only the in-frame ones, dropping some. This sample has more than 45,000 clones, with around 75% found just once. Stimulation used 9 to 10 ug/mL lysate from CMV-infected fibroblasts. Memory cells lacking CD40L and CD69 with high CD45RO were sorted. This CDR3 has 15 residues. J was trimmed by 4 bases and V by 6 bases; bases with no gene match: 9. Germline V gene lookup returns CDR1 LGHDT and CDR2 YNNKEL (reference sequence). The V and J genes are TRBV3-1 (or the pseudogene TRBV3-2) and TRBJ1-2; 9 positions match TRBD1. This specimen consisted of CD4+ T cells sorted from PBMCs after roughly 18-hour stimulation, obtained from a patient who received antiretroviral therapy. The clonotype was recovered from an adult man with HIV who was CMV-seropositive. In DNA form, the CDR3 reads TGTGCCAGCAGTATTGACAGGGGGGCCCGCTATGGCTACACCTTC. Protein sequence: CASSIDRGARYGYTF.